The rows below give T cell receptor beta chains drawn from one sample of a study of early T cells in non-severe SARS-CoV-2 infection. TCRdb passed the 5' RACE reads through MiXCR, listing each CDR3 protein once. The sample has more than 55,000 distinct CDR3 sequences, over 4.5% seen once. The material was whole blood, obtained at baseline. Receptor source: an adult who was a healthcare worker with PCR-confirmed SARS-CoV-2 infection or an uninfected control (not recorded which). Each CDR3 is given with its conserved first and last residue. The D gene is left open where the match is weak. Some rows have no size entry. The others give once, few or many, or a class for an expanded clone.

v_gene	d_gene	abundance	j_gene	CDR3aa	CDR3nt
TRBV29-1	TRBD1	many	TRBJ2-5	CSVGRDRGELETQYF	TGCAGCGTCGGACGGGACAGGGGGGAGTTAGAGACCCAGTACTTC
TRBV20-1	TRBD1	many	TRBJ2-7	CSAPDRDYEQYF	TGCAGTGCGCCGGACAGGGACTACGAGCAGTACTTC
TRBV6-2/TRBV6-3	NA	NA	TRBJ2-2	CASSYMGTGELFF	TGTGCCAGCAGTTACATGGGCACCGGGGAGCTGTTTTTT
TRBV7-9	NA	few	TRBJ1-1	CASSLVMGSTEAFF	TGTGCCAGCAGCTTAGTAATGGGATCCACTGAAGCTTTCTTT
TRBV20-1	TRBD2	NA	TRBJ2-1	CSARESGSYNEQFF	TGCAGTGCTAGAGAGAGCGGGAGTTATAATGAGCAGTTCTTC
TRBV20-1	NA	many	TRBJ2-7	CSAPRDNRHEQYF	TGCAGCGCTCCTCGGGACAATCGTCACGAGCAGTACTTC
TRBV29-1	TRBD1	few	TRBJ2-7	CSVGTGTYEQYF	TGCAGCGTGGGGACAGGGACCTACGAGCAGTACTTC
TRBV12-3/TRBV12-4	NA	many	TRBJ2-7	CASSLPGGEQYF	TGTGCCAGCAGTTTACCAGGGGGGGAGCAGTACTTC
TRBV7-9	TRBD2	few	TRBJ2-1	CASSPAGGYNEQFF	TGTGCCAGCAGCCCCGCGGGGGGCTACAATGAGCAGTTCTTC
TRBV27	NA	many	TRBJ1-6	CASSSGGGGKGSPLHF	TGTGCCAGCAGTTCCGGGGGCGGAGGGAAAGGTTCACCCCTCCACTTT